This T cell receptor (beta chain) was sequenced in a study of OX40 agonist ivuxolimab in advanced cancers. Study information: Allowance was made for prior anti-PD-1, anti-PD-L1 or anti-CTLA-4 therapy, and about 40% had some.

V shed 2 bases and J 2 bases; nucleotides not matched to a gene: 7. Looked up from germline, CDR1 is SGHKS and CDR2 is YYEKEE (reference sequence). The length of the CDR3 is 16 residues. Sequencing used immunoSEQ multiplex PCR; TCRdb keeps in-frame clones, though not all of them. This table holds 9,500 to 12,000 clones, over 75% found once. The sequence came from an adult with an advanced solid tumor such as melanoma, head and neck, liver or kidney cancer. Source: CD4+ or CD8+ T cells sorted from blood, taken in a trial of the OX40 agonist ivuxolimab. V is TRBV5-5 and J is TRBJ2-7; 10 positions match TRBD1. CDR3 nucleotide sequence: TGTGCCAGCAGCTTTGCCGGGACAGGGGACGCCTACGAGCAGTACTTC. This sequence encodes CASSFAGTGDAYEQYF.